This TCR beta chain was retrieved from a study of blood T cell repertoires in COVID-19. On the study more broadly: Researchers got acute and convalescent COVID-19 samples from the United States, Italy and Spain. T cells, B-cell-depleted T cells, or PBMCs provided the cDNA or gDNA that served as material.

The table lists this clone with many counts. In the authors' methods: Reference gene primer amplification gave nucleated cell count estimates. Profiling relied on immunoSEQ multiplex PCR, and the TCRdb table lists in-frame clones only, not all of them. V, J and clone size are those of that table, while D and trimming were read from the DNA. The table shows 200,000 or so clones, with roughly four fifths occurring only once. This CDR3 comprises 16 residues. Germline trimming cut 1 base from V and 11 bases from J; bases unmatched to any gene: 12. CDR1 MNHNS and CDR2 SASEGT come from the germline V gene. The sequenced sample consisted of peripheral blood. This receptor was identified in a woman aged 40 to 50 with acute or convalescent COVID-19. V is TRBV6-1 and J is TRBJ1-5; TRBD1 aligns across 9 bases. Written as DNA, the CDR3 is TGTGCCAGCAGTGAAGGTTCGGGGACAGGGTCTTTGGCCCAGCATTTT. This gives the protein CASSEGSGTGSLAQHF.